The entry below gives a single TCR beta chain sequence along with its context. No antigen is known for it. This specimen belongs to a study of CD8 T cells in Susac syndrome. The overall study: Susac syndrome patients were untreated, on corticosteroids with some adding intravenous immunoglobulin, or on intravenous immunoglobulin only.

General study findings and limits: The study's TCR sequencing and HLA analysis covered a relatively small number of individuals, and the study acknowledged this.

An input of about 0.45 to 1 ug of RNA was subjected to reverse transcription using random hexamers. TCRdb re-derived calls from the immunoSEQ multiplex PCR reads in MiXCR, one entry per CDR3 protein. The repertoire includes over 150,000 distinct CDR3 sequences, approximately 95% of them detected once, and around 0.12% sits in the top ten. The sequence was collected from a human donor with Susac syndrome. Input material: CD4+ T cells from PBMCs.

CDR3 sequence reads: CAWSGSNTGELFF. The CDR3 bases are TGTGCCTGGAGTGGATCGAACACCGGGGAGCTGTTTTTT. The rearrangement links TRBV30 to TRBJ2-2; D is ambiguous. Trimming stripped 1 base from V and 0 bases from J, with 3 bases between. This CDR3 region has 13 residues. Germline CDR1 GTSNPN, CDR2 SVGIG (reference sequence). Looking up the rest from reference TRBV30 and TRBJ2-2 gives the full variable domain: SQTIHQWPATLVQPVGSPLSLECTVEGTSNPNLYWYRQAAGRGLQLLFYSVGIGQISSEVPQNLSASRPQDRQFILSSKKLLLSDSGFYLCAWSGSNTGELFFGEGSRLTVL.